This T cell receptor beta chain was identified in a study of PD-1 blockade in classical Hodgkin lymphoma. Using immunoSEQ multiplex PCR, the repertoire was profiled, and TCRdb retains in-frame clones only, with some absent. The sample lists fewer than 15,000 clones, roughly nine tenths occurring once. The time point here: cycle 4 day 1 (C4D1), after around six weeks of nivolumab. In every patient, relapse followed autologous stem cell transplantation, while exposure to brentuximab vedotin differed. Researchers pulled CD8+ T cells out of thawed PBMCs using magnetic negative selection. Germline V gene lookup returns CDR1 SGHTA and CDR2 FQGTGA. V lost 1 base, J lost 2 bases, and 13 bases lay in between. The CDR3 spans 16 residues. Note on this clone: Its antigen remains unknown.

The study, taken as a whole, reports: Any patient who commenced nivolumab under 1 year after ASCT was excluded. Complete responders matched newly diagnosed patients in baseline diversity. It was CD4+ TCR diversity, not CD8+, that rose significantly by C4D1.

The source was CD8+ T cells from blood, collected before the fourth cycle of nivolumab. This clonotype was sampled from a human donor with classical Hodgkin lymphoma. This chain joins TRBV7-3 and TRBJ2-3; D perhaps matches TRBD1 (5 bases). CDR3: CASSLRGSTYTDTQYF. CDR3 in DNA: TGTGCCAGCAGCTTAAGGGGCTCAACCTACACAGATACGCAGTATTTT.